Listed below are T cell receptor beta chains from one sample, sequenced in a study of memory CD4+ T cells and cytomegalovirus serostatus. The table came from immunoSEQ multiplex PCR; TCRdb's copy has only in-frame clones and leaves some out. Here the sample spans approximately 46,000 clones, over 60% being singletons. Input material: memory CD4+ T cells from blood. All receptors come from an adult in good health and CMV-seronegative. Both conserved end residues are part of each CDR3. A D gene is named only where the DNA matches it firmly.

-	13	TRBJ2-1	TRBV11-2	CAARGEGGYEQFF	TGTGCCGCCCGGGGTGAGGGTGGGTATGAGCAGTTCTTC
-	16	TRBJ1-3	TRBV7-2	CASSAYRVGGGNTIYF	TGTGCCAGCAGCGCCTACAGGGTGGGCGGTGGAAACACCATATATTTT
-	12	TRBJ2-1	TRBV19	CASSVEGGEQFF	TGTGCCAGTAGTGTAGAAGGTGGTGAGCAGTTCTTC
-	13	TRBJ2-4	TRBV30	CAWSVRGGNIQYF	TGTGCCTGGAGTGTAAGGGGAGGAAACATTCAGTACTTC
-	15	TRBJ2-7	TRBV9	CASSVEPSSSYEQYF	TGTGCCAGCAGCGTAGAGCCCTCCTCCTCCTACGAGCAGTACTTC
-	14	TRBJ2-3	TRBV6-5	CASKGEHGTDTQYF	TGTGCCAGCAAGGGGGAACACGGCACAGATACGCAGTATTTT
TRBD1	14	TRBJ2-7	TRBV10-2	CASRRGGSAYEQYF	TGCGCCAGCAGGAGAGGGGGCTCCGCCTACGAGCAGTACTTC
TRBD1	17	TRBJ2-2	TRBV10-3	CAISEGQGRQNTGELFF	TGTGCCATCAGTGAGGGACAGGGCCGCCAAAACACCGGGGAGCTGTTTTTT
-	15	TRBJ1-1	TRBV5-1	CASSPGGTASTEAFF	TGCGCCAGCAGCCCCGGGGGGACGGCCTCCACTGAAGCTTTCTTT
TRBD2	15	TRBJ2-1	TRBV11-2	CASSSLAGGTSEQFF	TGTGCCAGCAGCTCGCTAGCGGGGGGGACAAGCGAGCAGTTCTTC
TRBD2	16	TRBJ2-1	TRBV7-6	CASSPQRLAGAGEQFF	TGTGCCAGCAGCCCCCAACGACTAGCGGGAGCTGGTGAGCAGTTCTTC
TRBD1	13	TRBJ1-1	TRBV7-2	CASSSYRGPEAFF	TGTGCCAGCAGCTCATACAGGGGCCCTGAAGCTTTCTTT
TRBD2	16	TRBJ2-1	TRBV5-6	CASSLSGRAKFNEQFF	TGTGCCAGCAGCCTTAGCGGGAGGGCCAAGTTCAATGAGCAGTTCTTC
-	17	TRBJ1-1	TRBV5-6	CASSLAERGVFRTEAFF	TGTGCCAGCAGCTTGGCGGAGAGGGGGGTGTTTCGCACTGAAGCTTTCTTT
-	14	TRBJ2-1	TRBV2	CASSVQGGQNEQFF	TGTGCCAGCAGTGTGCAGGGTGGACAAAATGAGCAGTTCTTC